What follows are 26 T cell receptor beta chains derived from one specimen sequenced in a study of cytomegalovirus exposure and HLA in healthy donors. The primer mix had 60 Vbeta and 13 Jbeta primers. This table comes from immunoSEQ multiplex PCR, and its TCRdb copy is limited to in-frame clones, with some not included. The repertoire holds more than 150,000 clones, with over 70% as singletons. The source material was PBMCs. These receptors were obtained from a man aged 18 to 30 in good health and CMV-seronegative.

The chain couples TRBV19 to TRBJ2-3; 7 bases align to TRBD2. Losses at the gene ends were 3 bases for V and 2 bases for J; bases not matched to a gene: 2. Germline V gene lookup returns CDR1 LNHDA and CDR2 SQIVND (reference sequence). This CDR3 contains 14 residues. The CDR3 region is CASSIGTITDTQYF. The CDR3 DNA follows: TGTGCCAGTAGTATCGGGACTATCACAGATACGCAGTATTTT.

A single count supports this clone. The V call is TRBV9, the J call TRBJ1-2; D is ambiguous. CDR3 length equals 13 residues. From germline, CDR1 is SGDLS and CDR2 YYNGEE. The V end lost 0 bases, the J end lost 5 bases, and 8 bases lay between the germline ends. The CDR3 spells CASSVGRSYGYTF. Written as DNA, the CDR3 is TGTGCCAGCAGCGTAGGAAGGAGTTATGGCTACACCTTC.

This clone came up a few times. The chain joins TRBV30 to TRBJ2-7; tentatively, D is TRBD1 (5 bases). The CDR3 is 12 amino acids. CDR1 and CDR2 (germline): GTSNPN, SVGIG (reference sequence). The V and J ends lost 4 bases and 0 bases respectively, with 7 bases between them. The CDR3 is CAWTGSSYEQYF. CDR3 nucleotides: TGTGCCTGGACAGGGTCCTCCTACGAGCAGTACTTC.

The chain combines TRBV7-9 with TRBJ2-4; perhaps TRBD1 as D (6 bases). V dropped 1 base and J dropped 8 bases, with 15 bases sitting between them. This CDR3 contains 15 residues. Germline V CDR1 and CDR2: SEHNR, FQNEAQ (reference sequence). CDR3 loop: CASSLVGGQTDIQYF. In DNA, the CDR3 is TGTGCCAGCAGCTTAGTAGGGGGTCAGACGGACATTCAGTACTTC.

The gene calls are TRBV7-8 and TRBJ2-7; D perhaps matches TRBD2 (6 bases). V was pared by 6 bases and J by 5 bases, with 14 bases between. Looked up from germline, CDR1 is SGHVS and CDR2 is FQNEAQ. This CDR3 contains 13 residues. CDR3 protein: CASREWRANEQYF. The CDR3 bases are TGTGCCAGCAGGGAGTGGAGGGCCAACGAGCAGTACTTC.

The gene calls are TRBV19 and TRBJ2-3, with 8 positions matching TRBD2. The CDR3 contains 16 residues. V lost 3 bases and J lost 3; bases outside the gene matches: 8. Germline V gene data show CDR1 as LNHDA and CDR2 as SQIVND (reference sequence). The CDR3 reads CASSMNYGGETDTQYF. CDR3 in DNA: TGTGCCAGTAGTATGAACTACGGGGGGGAAACAGATACGCAGTATTTT.

The V call is TRBV10-2, the J call TRBJ1-2, with TRBD1 identical over 9 bases. Per the germline V gene, CDR1 is WSHSY and CDR2 is SAAADI. V shed 6 bases and J 8 bases; nucleotides not matched to a gene: 13. The CDR3 has 15 amino acids. The CDR3 protein is CASSLDRGVEDGYTF. CDR3 sequence (DNA): TGCGCCAGCAGCTTGGACAGGGGAGTGGAGGACGGCTACACCTTC.

The chain recombines TRBV5-6 with TRBJ2-1, with D uncertain. The CDR3 spans 14 residues. The V gene's germline CDR1 is SGHDT and CDR2 YYEEEE. V lost 0 bases and J lost 5, with 9 bases in between. This chain's CDR3 is CASSLGGWNNEQFF. DNA for the CDR3: TGTGCCAGCAGCTTGGGCGGCTGGAACAATGAGCAGTTCTTC.

The chain links TRBV6-4 to TRBJ2-1; 7 bases are shared with TRBD2. V dropped 2 bases and J dropped 6; count of bases not matched to a gene: 1. The length of the CDR3 is 13 residues. From germline, CDR1 is MRHNA and CDR2 SNTAGT. CDR3 sequence reads: CASSDGGVNEQFF. DNA of the CDR3: TGTGCCAGCAGTGACGGGGGGGTCAATGAGCAGTTCTTC.

The chain joins TRBV27 to TRBJ2-3; D ambiguous. The CDR3 totals 14 residues. V lost 7 bases and J lost 0, with 11 bases in between. Germline lookup yields CDR1 MNHEY and CDR2 SMNVEV (reference sequence). The chain's CDR3 is CASTKQTSTDTQYF. CDR3 bases: TGTGCCAGCACCAAACAGACCAGCACAGATACGCAGTATTTT.

This clone was seen just once. V usage is TRBV6-1 and J usage is TRBJ1-6; unclear D gene. Trimming stripped 9 bases from V and 5 bases from J, with 17 bases between. In germline, CDR1 is MNHNS, CDR2 SASEGT. This CDR3 is built from 15 residues. Here the CDR3 DNA reads TGTGCCAGGAGGCCTCCCAAAAAGGATAATTCACCCCTCCACTTT. Translating gives CARRPPKKDNSPLHF.

The chain carries TRBV6-6 and TRBJ1-5; D is perhaps TRBD1 (6 bases). This CDR3 has 14 residues. Per the germline V gene, CDR1 is MNHNY and CDR2 is SVGAGI (reference sequence). Between the trimmed V and J ends, which lost 8 bases and 0 bases, there was a span of 11 bases. The CDR3 bases are TGTGCCAGCGGGAGGGGGAATAGCAATCAGCCCCAGCATTTT. Its translation: CASGRGNSNQPQHF.

The chain has TRBV11-3 and TRBJ2-1; TRBD2 matches at 15 bases. This CDR3 contains 19 residues. The germline V gene encodes CDR1 SGHNT and CDR2 YENEEA. Unmatched junction bases numbered 5, after V lost 1 base and J lost 1 base. The CDR3 protein is CASSLVGLAGGPSYNEQFF. CDR3 sequence (DNA): TGTGCCAGCAGCTTAGTCGGACTAGCGGGAGGGCCGTCCTACAATGAGCAGTTCTTC. Complete variable domain (other parts from reference TRBV11-3 and TRBJ2-1): EAGVVQSPRYKIIEKKQPVAFWCNPISGHNTLYWYLQNLGQGPELLIRYENEEAVDDSQLPKDRFSAERLKGVDSTLKIQPAELGDSAVYLCASSLVGLAGGPSYNEQFFGPGTRLTVL.

The V call is TRBV4-2, the J call TRBJ2-5, with D perhaps matching TRBD1 (6 bases). TRBJ2-7 matches the DNA end more closely, so the J call is doubtful. This CDR3 is 16 amino acids long. Germline loops: CDR1 LGHNA, CDR2 YNFKEQ. CDR3 sequence (DNA): TGTGCCAGCAGCCAAGATAAGGGGGACGGAACCTACGAGCAGTACTTC. Translating it yields CASSQDKGDGTYEQYF.

This rearrangement joins TRBV5-6 to TRBJ1-1; the match to TRBD1 covers 8 bases. In germline, CDR1 is SGHDT, CDR2 YYEEEE. V lost 4 bases, J lost 10 bases, and 6 bases stayed unmatched. The CDR3 extends over 12 amino acids. The DNA for the CDR3 is TGTGCCAGCAGCCTAGGACAGGGAGTAGCTTTCTTT. The encoded protein is CASSLGQGVAFF.

This chain joins TRBV5-4 and TRBJ2-5; 7 bases match TRBD1. There are 14 residues in the CDR3. Germline V gene sequence: CDR1 SGHNT, CDR2 YYREEE (reference sequence). The J segment lost 4 bases and the V segment lost 1 base, leaving 4 bases of the junction unmatched. In nucleotides, the CDR3 is TGTGCCAGCAGCTTGTGGGCAGGGGGAGAGACCCAGTACTTC. Amino acids: CASSLWAGGETQYF.

The chain links TRBV4-2 to TRBJ1-1; D gene uncertain. From germline, CDR1 is LGHNA and CDR2 YNFKEQ. The ends were cut back, 1 base at V and 5 bases at J, with 5 bases in the middle. There are 12 residues in the CDR3. The CDR3 coding sequence is TGTGCCAGCAGCCAAGCGGGTACTGAAGCTTTCTTT. It translates to CASSQAGTEAFF.

This clone has only a few counts. Other nucleotide sequences from this sample produce the same CDR3. The CDR3 DNA reads TGTGCCAGCAGTTTTGTAGGGGGCGGCCAGCCCCAGCATTTT. The encoded protein is CASSFVGGGQPQHF. The V call is TRBV27, the J call TRBJ1-5; 7 bases map to TRBD1. The CDR3 runs to 14 residues. With 3 bases clipped from V and 7 bases from J, the junction kept 6 bases outside the gene matches. The germline CDR1 and CDR2 sequences are MNHEY and SMNVEV (reference sequence).

The count of this clone is one. This chain links TRBV28 with TRBJ2-7; maybe TRBD1 (6 bases). This CDR3 region has 13 residues. CDR1 and CDR2 from the germline V gene are MDHEN and SYDVKM. V lost 6 bases and J lost 1, with 10 bases in between. CDR3 in DNA: TGTGCCAGCAGCCGTCAGGGGTCCTACGAGCAGTACTTC. Translating it yields CASSRQGSYEQYF.

The chain combines TRBV13 with TRBJ2-7; a possible D gene is TRBD1 (6 bases). CDR3 length equals 15 residues. Looked up from germline, CDR1 is PRHDT and CDR2 is FYEKMQ (reference sequence). The V gene lost 0 bases and the J gene lost 0 bases, with 9 bases spanning the gap. This CDR3 reads CASSLGAQGSYEQYF. CDR3 coding DNA: TGTGCCAGCAGCTTAGGAGCACAGGGCTCCTACGAGCAGTACTTC.

In its sample, this clone was seen a few times. The chain recombines TRBV4-3 with TRBJ2-1; TRBD2 matches at 7 bases. Germline assignment: CDR1 LGHNA and CDR2 YSLEER. V gave up 4 bases and J gave up 1 base; unmatched junction bases: 19. The CDR3 has 20 residues. The CDR3 DNA follows: TGCGCCAGCAGCCTTCAACCTCTCCTTACTAGCGCCTCGTCCTACAATGAGCAGTTCTTC. The encoded protein is CASSLQPLLTSASSYNEQFF.

This sequence joins TRBV13 and TRBJ2-6; D might be TRBD1 (6 bases). Germline V gene data show CDR1 as PRHDT and CDR2 as FYEKMQ (reference sequence). V was cut by 2 bases and J by 4 bases, with 9 bases left in between. This CDR3 comprises 15 residues. The CDR3 coding sequence is TGTGCCAGCAGCTTAACAGGGTCAGGGGCCAACGTCCTGACTTTC. Translated, it gives CASSLTGSGANVLTF.

The CDR3: CASSTRQGFSYEQYF. CDR3 in DNA: TGCGCCAGCAGCACCCGACAGGGGTTCTCCTACGAGCAGTACTTC. V gene TRBV5-1 combines with J gene TRBJ2-7; 8 nucleotides match TRBD1. Germline V gene lookup returns CDR1 SGHRS and CDR2 YFSETQ. The CDR3 is made up of 15 amino acids. Unmatched junction bases numbered 6, after V lost 4 bases and J lost 0 bases.

This clone showed up just a few times. Within the sample, other DNA sequences also encode this same CDR3. This sequence joins TRBV5-6 and TRBJ2-1; 8 bases agree with TRBD2. The junction had 4 bases not matched to a gene; V was cut back by 0 bases and J by 2 bases. The CDR3 spans 16 residues. Germline V gene sequence: CDR1 SGHDT, CDR2 YYEEEE. CDR3 in amino acids: CASSLAVRGAYNEQFF. For the CDR3, the DNA is TGTGCCAGCAGCTTGGCTGTGCGGGGGGCCTACAATGAGCAGTTCTTC. Filled out from reference TRBV5-6 and TRBJ2-1, the complete variable domain reads DAGVTQSPTHLIKTRGQQVTLRCSPKSGHDTVSWYQQALGQGPQFIFQYYEEEERQRGNFPDRFSGHQFPNYSSELNVNALLLGDSALYLCASSLAVRGAYNEQFFGPGTRLTVL.

The V and J genes are TRBV18 and TRBJ2-7; possibly TRBD2 for D (6 bases). The germline CDR1 and CDR2 sequences are KGHSH and LQKENI. This CDR3 has 14 amino acids. Trimming stripped 3 bases from V and 3 bases from J, with 12 bases between. The CDR3 DNA reads TGTGCCAGCTCACCGCAGGTGCGGGACTACGAGCAGTACTTC. Residues: CASSPQVRDYEQYF.

Only a few counts were recorded for this clone. The chain is built from TRBV6-1 and TRBJ2-5, with TRBD2 matching 10 bases. J gave up 5 bases and V 5 bases, and 5 bases lay outside the gene matches. This CDR3 comprises 14 residues. Germline CDR1 MNHNS, CDR2 SASEGT. The CDR3 sequence is CASSSSGGYETQYF. Written as DNA, the CDR3 is TGTGCCAGCAGTTCTAGCGGGGGATATGAGACCCAGTACTTC.